This T cell receptor (beta chain) appears in the sequencing data of a study of a mutant IDH1 vaccine in newly diagnosed glioma. For the study at large: Patients had received radiotherapy, temozolomide, or both previously, most receiving both.

Concerning this clone: What it recognizes is unknown.

The sample's time point: week 11, during vaccination. In the vaccine, a single dose held 300 ug of the mutant IDH1 20-mer peptide, along with topical imiquimod. Here immunoSEQ multiplex PCR was the method, and the copy in TCRdb shows in-frame clones only, minus some. The table shows fewer than 75,000 clones, with roughly 84% occurring only once. Material: PBMCs, obtained from a glioma patient whose treatment included an IDH1 peptide vaccine. The sequence was collected from a woman aged 50 to 60 with glioma.

CDR3 region: CASSSSRTEAFF. The CDR3 nucleotides read TGTGCCAGCAGCTCCAGTAGGACTGAAGCTTTCTTT. This chain links TRBV7-2 with TRBJ1-1; D ambiguous. Per the germline V gene, CDR1 is SGHTA and CDR2 is FQGNSA. Trimming pared 4 bases from V and 5 bases from J, leaving 8 bases between. This CDR3 has 12 residues.